Shown below are 24 T cell receptor beta chains from a single sample sequenced in a study of blood T cell repertoires in COVID-19. This table comes from immunoSEQ multiplex PCR, and its TCRdb copy is limited to in-frame clones, with some not included. The table has about 220,000 clones, 84% seen once. The specimen was PBMCs or T cells enriched from blood (not recorded which). The receptors were sampled from a woman in her 40s who had recovered from COVID-19.

The chain recombines TRBV5-1 with TRBJ2-1, with 9 positions matching TRBD2. CDR1 is SGHRS, CDR2 YFSETQ, per germline. The CDR3 sequence is 16 residues long. V lost 5 bases and J lost 5; bases outside the gene matches: 11. The DNA for the CDR3 is TGCGCCAGCAGTTCCCGAGCGGGAGGCCAAAACAATGAGCAGTTCTTC. This gives the protein CASSSRAGGQNNEQFF.

The sample holds a few counts of this clone. The J gene is TRBJ1-1, the V gene TRBV5-1; D might be TRBD1 (6 bases). Trimming cost V 2 bases and J 4 bases, with 12 bases left between them. From germline, CDR1 is SGHRS and CDR2 YFSETQ. This CDR3 comprises 14 residues. CDR3 DNA sequence: TGCGCCAGCAGCTTCGCCCCAGGGGCCACTGAAGCTTTCTTT. This translates into CASSFAPGATEAFF. The variable domain in full, completed from reference TRBV5-1 and TRBJ1-1, reads KAGVTQTPRYLIKTRGQQVTLSCSPISGHRSVSWYQQTPGQGLQFLFEYFSETQRNKGNFPGRFSGRQFSNSRSEMNVSTLELGDSALYLCASSFAPGATEAFFGQGTRLTVV.

The gene calls are TRBV6-5 and TRBJ2-1; D possibly corresponds to TRBD2 (5 bases). The CDR3 length is 11 residues. The germline V gene has CDR1 MNHEY and CDR2 SVGAGI. Trimming removed 6 bases from V and 16 bases from J, with 16 bases in between. The chain's CDR3 is CASSSNGLTFF. CDR3 nucleotides: TGTGCCAGCAGCTCCAACGGACTTACCTTCTTC.

This clone has only one observation. The chain has TRBV19 and TRBJ2-3; tentatively, D is TRBD1 (6 bases). V was cut by 5 bases and J by 2 bases, with 14 bases left in between. Per the germline V gene, CDR1 is LNHDA and CDR2 is SQIVND (reference sequence). This CDR3 comprises 15 residues. CDR3 sequence: CASSPRQALTDTQYF. The CDR3 bases are TGTGCCAGTAGTCCGCGACAGGCACTCACAGATACGCAGTATTTT. The entire variable domain, with the rest obtained from reference TRBV19 and TRBJ2-3, is as follows: DGGITQSPKYLFRKEGQNVTLSCEQNLNHDAMYWYRQDPGQGLRLIYYSQIVNDFQKGDIAEGYSVSREKKESFPLTVTSAQKNPTAFYLCASSPRQALTDTQYFGPGTRLTVL.

This clone was observed a handful of times. Other DNA sequences in this specimen translate into the identical CDR3. The chain couples TRBV10-3 to TRBJ1-4; no firm D call. Trimming stripped 0 bases from V and 0 bases from J, with 8 bases between. This CDR3 spans 16 amino acids. Germline-derived CDR1 and CDR2 are ENHRY and SYGVKD. CDR3 sequence: CAISESGGTTNEKLFF. Written as DNA, the CDR3 is TGTGCCATCAGTGAGTCAGGAGGGACAACTAATGAAAAACTGTTTTTT.

This clone came up many times. V usage is TRBV3-1 (or the pseudogene TRBV3-2) and J usage is TRBJ2-2; perhaps TRBD2 as D (6 bases). The ends were cut back, 4 bases at V and 1 base at J, with 16 bases in the middle. Germline V CDR1 and CDR2: LGHDT, YNNKEL (reference sequence). This CDR3 is 17 amino acids long. Written as DNA, the CDR3 is TGTGCCAGCAGCCCTTACTCTAGCGTTGAGAACACCGGGGAGCTGTTTTTT. Translation: CASSPYSSVENTGELFF.

The chain links TRBV5-1 to TRBJ1-6, with 8 bases matching TRBD1. V was pared by 4 bases and J by 14 bases, with 14 bases of the junction left unmatched. Germline CDR1 is SGHRS and CDR2 is YFSETQ. The CDR3 loop spans 15 amino acids. The DNA for the CDR3 is TGCGCCAGCAGCATGACCGGGACAGGCCCTCTTACCCTCCACTTT. As protein: CASSMTGTGPLTLHF.

The chain joins TRBV18 to TRBJ1-5; TRBD1 might be the D (5 bases). V was cut by 2 bases and J by 5 bases, with 10 bases left in between. The CDR3 covers 14 residues. The germline gives CDR1 KGHSH, CDR2 LQKENI. DNA for the CDR3: TGTGCCAGCTCACCAGCCAGGGTAGATCAGCCCCAGCATTTT. It is translated as CASSPARVDQPQHF.

The chain is built from TRBV18 and TRBJ1-5; 7 bases agree with TRBD1. Germline CDR1 KGHSH, CDR2 LQKENI. Trimming at V came to 3 bases and at J to 0 bases, leaving 8 bases not matched to a gene. CDR3 length: 17 residues. This chain's CDR3 is CASSPFRGSNSNQPQHF. The CDR3 nucleotides read TGTGCCAGCTCACCCTTCAGGGGGTCTAATAGCAATCAGCCCCAGCATTTT.

The chain uses TRBV10-1 and TRBJ2-5; 7 positions match TRBD1. The trim removed 6 bases at V and 2 bases at J, leaving 6 bases unmatched. CDR1 is WNHNN and CDR2 is SYGVQD in the germline V gene (reference sequence). The CDR3 has 14 amino acids. CDR3 nucleotides: TGCGCCAGCAGCCTGGACAGGCAGCAAGAGACCCAGTACTTC. Its translation: CASSLDRQQETQYF.

The CDR3 bases are TGTGCCAGCAGCAGCAGACACTTGGCTAACTATGGCTACACCTTC. This gives the protein CASSSRHLANYGYTF. The genes are TRBV7-8 and TRBJ1-2; D is undetermined. Germline V gives CDR1 SGHVS, CDR2 FQNEAQ. This CDR3 has 15 amino acids. V lost 5 bases and J 0 bases, leaving 13 bases between the germline ends.

This clone was detected once. V is TRBV5-5 and J is TRBJ1-2; possibly TRBD1 for D (6 bases). Deletions cut 1 base from V and 7 bases from J, with 17 bases between. Germline loops: CDR1 SGHKS, CDR2 YYEKEE (reference sequence). This CDR3 spans 15 amino acids. CDR3 nucleotide sequence: TGTGCCAGCAGCTTGTCTAGCGGGGGCGAGGGTGGCTACACCTTC. This gives the protein CASSLSSGGEGGYTF.

The V gene is TRBV21-1, the J gene TRBJ1-5. TRBV21-1 is recorded as a pseudogene. CDR3 length: 17 residues. The CDR3 sequence is CASSKGREGPRVQPQHF. DNA of the CDR3: TGTGCCAGCAGCAAAGGGAGGGAGGGCCCCAGAGTTCAGCCCCAGCATTTT.

The J gene is TRBJ2-7, the V gene TRBV19; maybe TRBD2 (6 bases). The germline CDR1 and CDR2 sequences are LNHDA and SQIVND (reference sequence). The CDR3 is 13 amino acids. Trimming took off 6 bases at V and 3 bases at J, with 12 bases between the two ends. The CDR3 spells CASSQGLHYEQYF. CDR3 coding DNA: TGTGCCAGTAGCCAGGGACTCCACTACGAGCAGTACTTC.

This clone was seen a single time. V gene TRBV6-1 combines with J gene TRBJ1-2; 8 bases are shared with TRBD1. This CDR3 has 15 amino acids. V shed 2 bases, J shed 7 bases, and the junction held 9 bases outside the gene matches. Per germline, CDR1 MNHNS and CDR2 SASEGT. DNA for the CDR3: TGTGCCAGCAGTGAAAGTATTGGGACAGGCTTTGGCTACACCTTC. Its translation: CASSESIGTGFGYTF.

The CDR3 loop is CASSSSGGPPNYGYTF. The CDR3 region has the DNA TGTGCCAGCAGTTCCTCCGGGGGGCCCCCTAACTATGGCTACACCTTC. The V and J genes are TRBV28 and TRBJ1-2, with a tentative D call TRBD1 (6 bases). V lost 4 bases and J lost 0, with 15 bases in between. This CDR3 has 16 residues. Germline CDR1 MDHEN, CDR2 SYDVKM.

This chain joins TRBV20-1 and TRBJ2-2, with D uncertain. Germline loops: CDR1 DFQATT, CDR2 SNEGSKA (reference sequence). The CDR3 is 12 amino acids. Trimming cost V 3 bases and J 6 bases, with 8 bases left between them. The CDR3, as DNA: TGCAGTGCTAGTTACCGGGCCGGGGAGCTGTTTTTT. Translating it yields CSASYRAGELFF.

The gene calls are TRBV10-1 and TRBJ2-3, with TRBD2 identical over 12 bases. The germline V gene has CDR1 WNHNN and CDR2 SYGVQD (reference sequence). Losses at the gene ends were 5 bases for V and 4 bases for J; bases not matched to a gene: 10. The CDR3 runs to 17 residues. CDR3 DNA: TGCGCCAGCAGTTCTAGCGGGAGGGCCGAGTATCCAGATACGCAGTATTTT. Protein sequence: CASSSSGRAEYPDTQYF.

The chain joins TRBV10-3 to TRBJ2-7; TRBD1 aligns across 8 bases. Losses at the gene ends were 6 bases for V and 0 bases for J; bases not matched to a gene: 4. Germline CDR1 reads ENHRY; CDR2 reads SYGVKD. The CDR3 consists of 14 residues. The CDR3 is CAIRLGQGSYEQYF. In DNA, the CDR3 is TGTGCCATCAGGCTTGGACAGGGCTCCTACGAGCAGTACTTC.

The sample holds a few counts of this clone. This chain connects TRBV15 to TRBJ2-1, with 8 positions matching TRBD1. Germline V gene lookup returns CDR1 LNHNV and CDR2 YYDKDF (reference sequence). The CDR3 is 17 amino acids. Trimming cost V 3 bases and J 6 bases; bases outside gene matches: 13. The CDR3 is CATSSRTADRVSNEQFF. CDR3 bases: TGTGCCACCAGCAGTCGTACTGCGGACAGGGTGTCCAATGAGCAGTTCTTC.

The V call is TRBV28, the J call TRBJ1-2; D remains unclear. The CDR3 consists of 13 residues. CDR1 is MDHEN, CDR2 SYDVKM, per germline. V gave up 6 bases and J gave up 4 bases, with 12 bases separating them. CDR3 sequence: CASRSDTGYGYTF. DNA for the CDR3: TGTGCCAGCAGATCAGACACCGGCTATGGCTACACCTTC.

J is TRBJ1-2 and V is TRBV10-3; no definite D call. Germline V gene lookup returns CDR1 ENHRY and CDR2 SYGVKD. The CDR3 loop spans 15 amino acids. Trimming stripped 10 bases from V and 1 base from J, with 19 bases between. CDR3 bases: TGTGCCACTATAGGTGGAGGACCAAGTAACTATGGCTACACCTTC. Its translation: CATIGGGPSNYGYTF.

The chain uses TRBV19 and TRBJ2-2; TRBD2 agrees at 10 bases. This CDR3 contains 16 residues. V was clipped by 6 bases and J by 3 bases; unmatched bases: 7. In germline, CDR1 is LNHDA, CDR2 SQIVND (reference sequence). The DNA of the CDR3 is TGTGCCAGTAGCCGGACTAGCGGAAAATACACCGGGGAGCTGTTTTTT. This encodes CASSRTSGKYTGELFF.

The chain joins TRBV28 to TRBJ1-1, with D possibly matching TRBD1 (6 bases). This CDR3 contains 15 residues. V lost 5 bases and J 5 bases, leaving 18 bases between the germline ends. CDR1 is MDHEN and CDR2 is SYDVKM in the germline V gene. CDR3 amino acids: CASSPHTGRGTEAFF. CDR3 coding DNA: TGTGCCAGCAGTCCCCATACAGGGAGAGGGACTGAAGCTTTCTTT. Full variable domain (remainder filled in from reference TRBV28 and TRBJ1-1): DVKVTQSSRYLVKRTGEKVFLECVQDMDHENMFWYRQDPGLGLRLIYFSYDVKMKEKGDIPEGYSVSREKKERFSLILESASTNQTSMYLCASSPHTGRGTEAFFGQGTRLTVV.